This T cell receptor (beta chain) was identified in a study of read filtering for tumor transcriptome and immune sequencing. V trimming: 5 bases; J trimming: 3 bases; junction bases outside the gene matches: 6. Germline CDR1 reads MNHEY; CDR2 reads SMNVEV (reference sequence). The CDR3 sequence is 17 residues long. The library was built from 400 ng RNA with molecular barcoded adaptors for alpha/delta and beta/gamma chains. Each CDR3 protein is one row after TCRdb ran MiXCR on the reads. The sample includes about 28,000 distinct CDR3 sequences, 13% to 15% of them seen just once. Source material: a population of CD138-negative cells sorted from bone marrow. The J gene is TRBJ2-2, the V gene TRBV27; 13 bases are a match to TRBD2. The source is a donor aged 40 or older with multiple myeloma. CDR3 coding DNA: TGTGCCAGCAGTGGGACTAGCGGGATGGTTGACACCGGGGAGCTGTTTTTT. Protein sequence: CASSGTSGMVDTGELFF.